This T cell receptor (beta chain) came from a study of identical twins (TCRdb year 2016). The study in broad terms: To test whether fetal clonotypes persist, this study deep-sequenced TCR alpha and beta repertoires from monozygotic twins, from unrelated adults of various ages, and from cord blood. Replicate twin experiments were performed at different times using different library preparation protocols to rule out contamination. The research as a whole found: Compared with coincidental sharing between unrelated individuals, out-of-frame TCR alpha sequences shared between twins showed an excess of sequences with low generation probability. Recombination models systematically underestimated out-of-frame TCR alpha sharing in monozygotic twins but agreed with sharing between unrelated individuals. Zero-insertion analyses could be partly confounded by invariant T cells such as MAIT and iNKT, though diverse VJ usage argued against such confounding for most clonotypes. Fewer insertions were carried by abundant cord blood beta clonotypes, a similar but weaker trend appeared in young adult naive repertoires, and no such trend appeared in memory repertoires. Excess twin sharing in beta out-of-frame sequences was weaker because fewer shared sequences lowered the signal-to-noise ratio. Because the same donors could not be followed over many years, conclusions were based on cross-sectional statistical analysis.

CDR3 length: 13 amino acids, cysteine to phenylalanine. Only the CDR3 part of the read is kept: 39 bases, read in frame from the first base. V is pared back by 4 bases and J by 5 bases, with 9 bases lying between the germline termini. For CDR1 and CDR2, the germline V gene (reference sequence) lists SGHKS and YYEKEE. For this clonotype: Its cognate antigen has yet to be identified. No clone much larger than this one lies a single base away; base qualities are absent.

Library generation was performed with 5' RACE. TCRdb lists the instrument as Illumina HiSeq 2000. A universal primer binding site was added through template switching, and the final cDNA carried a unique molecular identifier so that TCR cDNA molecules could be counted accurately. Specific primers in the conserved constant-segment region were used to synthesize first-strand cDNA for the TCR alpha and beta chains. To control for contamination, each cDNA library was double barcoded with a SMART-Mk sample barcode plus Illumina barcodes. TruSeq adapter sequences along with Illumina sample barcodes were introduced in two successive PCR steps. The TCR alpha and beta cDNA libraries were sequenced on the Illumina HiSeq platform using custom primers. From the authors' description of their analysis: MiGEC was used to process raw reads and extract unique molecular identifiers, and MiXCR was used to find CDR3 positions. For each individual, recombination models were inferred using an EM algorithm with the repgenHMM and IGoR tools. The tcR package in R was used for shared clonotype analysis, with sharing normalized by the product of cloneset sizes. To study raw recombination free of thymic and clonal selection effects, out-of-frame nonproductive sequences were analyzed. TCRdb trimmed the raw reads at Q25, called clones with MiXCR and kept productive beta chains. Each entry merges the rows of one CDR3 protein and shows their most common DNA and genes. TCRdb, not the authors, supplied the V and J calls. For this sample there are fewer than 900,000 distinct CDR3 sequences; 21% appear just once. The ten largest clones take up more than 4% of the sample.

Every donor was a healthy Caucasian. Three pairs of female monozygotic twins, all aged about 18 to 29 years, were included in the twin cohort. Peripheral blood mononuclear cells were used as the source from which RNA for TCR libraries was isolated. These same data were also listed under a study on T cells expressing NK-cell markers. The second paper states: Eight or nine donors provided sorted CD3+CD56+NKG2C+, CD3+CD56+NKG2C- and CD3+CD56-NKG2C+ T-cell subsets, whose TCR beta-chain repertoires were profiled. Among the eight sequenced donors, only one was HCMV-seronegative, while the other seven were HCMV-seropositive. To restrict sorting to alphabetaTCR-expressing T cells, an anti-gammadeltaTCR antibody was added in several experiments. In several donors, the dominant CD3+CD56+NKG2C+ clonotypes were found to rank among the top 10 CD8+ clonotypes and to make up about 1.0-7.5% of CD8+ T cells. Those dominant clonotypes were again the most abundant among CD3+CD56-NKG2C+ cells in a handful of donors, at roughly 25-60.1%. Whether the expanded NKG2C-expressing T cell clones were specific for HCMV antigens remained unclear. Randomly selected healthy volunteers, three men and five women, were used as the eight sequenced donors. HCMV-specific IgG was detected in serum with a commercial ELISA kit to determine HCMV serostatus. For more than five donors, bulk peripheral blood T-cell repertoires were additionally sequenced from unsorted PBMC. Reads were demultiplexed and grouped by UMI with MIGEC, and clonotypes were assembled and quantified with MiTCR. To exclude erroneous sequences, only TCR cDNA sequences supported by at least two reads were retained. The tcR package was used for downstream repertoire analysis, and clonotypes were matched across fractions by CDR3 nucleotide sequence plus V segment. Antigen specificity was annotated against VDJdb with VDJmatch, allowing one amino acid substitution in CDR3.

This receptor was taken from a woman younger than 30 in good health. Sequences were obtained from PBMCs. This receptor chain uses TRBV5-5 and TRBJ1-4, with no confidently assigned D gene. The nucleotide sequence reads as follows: TGTGCCAGCAGCCGGTCCTCAAATGAAAAACTGTTTTTT. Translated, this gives CASSRSSNEKLFF.